A selection of T cell receptor beta chains follows, all from one sample in a study of blood T cells in healthy people across ages. MiXCR was run by TCRdb on the 5' RACE reads, yielding one entry per CDR3 protein. The table shows hundreds of thousands of distinct CDR3 sequences, with roughly 56% occurring only once. Material: blood. These receptors all stem from a middle-aged man in good health. Both conserved end residues are part of each CDR3. The D gene is left open where the match is weak. The size field is filled for only some rows; it gives once, few, many or a size class.

abundance,j_gene,v_gene,d_gene,CDR3nt,CDR3aa
-,TRBJ2-3,TRBV20-1,-,TGCAGTGCTAGAGATCGAGATAGAGCAGCAGATACGCAGTATTTT,CSARDRDRAADTQYF
-,TRBJ1-1,TRBV18,TRBD1,TGTGCCAGCTCACCGAGGGACAGGAGCTACACTGAAGCTTTCTTT,CASSPRDRSYTEAFF
-,TRBJ2-5,TRBV6-6,TRBD1,TGTGCCAGCAGTTACCAACAGGGGAAAGAGACCCAGTACTTC,CASSYQQGKETQYF
-,TRBJ1-2,TRBV28,TRBD1,TGTGCCAGCAGGGGACAGGGTGATGGCTACACCTTC,CASRGQGDGYTF
-,TRBJ2-5,TRBV29-1,-,TGCAGCGTGGACGGGACAAATGACCAAGAGACCCAGTACTTC,CSVDGTNDQETQYF
once,TRBJ2-1,TRBV20-1,TRBD2,TGCAGTGCTAGAGTTGAGACTAGCGGGAGTAACTATGAGCAGTTCTTC,CSARVETSGSNYEQFF
-,TRBJ1-2,TRBV3-1,TRBD1,TGTGCCAGCAGCCACCTTCGGACAGGGGGCAACTATGGCTACACCTTC,CASSHLRTGGNYGYTF
-,TRBJ2-7,TRBV6-2/TRBV6-3,-,TGTGCCAGCAGTTATGGAGGGACCGAGCAGTACTTC,CASSYGGTEQYF
-,TRBJ2-7,TRBV29-1,-,TGCAGCGTTGATCTGGGAGATGAGCAGTACTTC,CSVDLGDEQYF
-,TRBJ2-5,TRBV6-2/TRBV6-3,-,TGTGCCAGCAGTTATGAGCCCGGGGGCGATAGCGAAGAGACCCAGTACTTC,CASSYEPGGDSEETQYF
-,TRBJ1-2,TRBV29-1,-,TGCAGCGTTTTCCTTTCAACCGGGGCCCTGAGGAGCGATGGCTACACCTTC,CSVFLSTGALRSDGYTF
-,TRBJ2-7,TRBV18,-,TGTGCCAGCTCACCACTTGGGGTTGGACTGGGCTCCTACGAGCAGTACTTC,CASSPLGVGLGSYEQYF
once,TRBJ2-7,TRBV6-2/TRBV6-3,TRBD2,TGTGCCAGCAGTCCTCGAGGGGAGGGCGCGGCCTACGAGCAGTACTTC,CASSPRGEGAAYEQYF
-,TRBJ2-7,TRBV7-2,-,TGTGCCAGCAGCTTAAGTCACGTGACAGCCTACGAGCAGTACTTC,CASSLSHVTAYEQYF
-,TRBJ2-1,TRBV5-1,TRBD2,TGCGCCAGCAGCTTGGAAGGGACTAGCTCCTACAATGAGCAGTTCTTC,CASSLEGTSSYNEQFF
-,TRBJ1-1,TRBV29-1,TRBD1,TGCAGCGTAAAGGGACAGGGACCGAACACTGAAGCTTTCTTT,CSVKGQGPNTEAFF
few,TRBJ1-2,TRBV9,TRBD1,TGTGCCAGCAGCGGAGGGGGACAGGGACTTTATGGCTACACCTTC,CASSGGGQGLYGYTF
-,TRBJ2-1,TRBV10-1,-,TGCGCCAGCAGTCCTATAGACTCACCGATTTACAATGAGCAGTTCTTC,CASSPIDSPIYNEQFF
-,TRBJ1-2,TRBV9,-,TGTGCCAGCAGCGTAGAAGTCGGGGGGGATGTTCTGGGAAGAGGATCTGGCTACACCTTC,CASSVEVGGDVLGRGSGYTF
-,TRBJ2-5,TRBV7-3,-,TGTGCCAGCAGCTTACTCTCGGGGTACCAAGAGACCCAGTACTTC,CASSLLSGYQETQYF